The rows below give T cell receptor beta chains drawn from one sample of a study of blood T cell repertoires in COVID-19. Sequencing used immunoSEQ multiplex PCR; TCRdb keeps in-frame clones, though not all of them. The table has roughly 170,000 clones, 85% to 90% seen once; the top ten hold more than 20%. The source material was peripheral blood. The receptors come from a man between 65 and 85 years old with active or convalescent COVID-19. Both conserved end residues are part of each CDR3. D genes are given only for firm matches. Rows may omit the clone size; those that give it use once, few, many or a size class.

CDR3 DNA: TGTGCCAGCAGCCCCGCTAGCGGGCCCTACAATGAGCAGTTCTTC
CDR3 protein: CASSPASGPYNEQFF
J gene: TRBJ2-1
V gene: TRBV9
clone size: -
D gene: TRBD2

CDR3 DNA: TGTGCCAGCAGTGAAGCTTACAGGGTACGGGGCTACACCTTC
CDR3 protein: CASSEAYRVRGYTF
J gene: TRBJ1-2
V gene: TRBV6-1
clone size: -
D gene: -

CDR3 DNA: TGTGCCAGCAGTTTTGGTGGCCTCCCCGAGCAGTACTTC
CDR3 protein: CASSFGGLPEQYF
J gene: TRBJ2-7
V gene: TRBV28
clone size: -
D gene: -

CDR3 DNA: TGTGCCTGGAGCGGCCCGGGCGGGGGCAATCAGCCCCAGCATTTT
CDR3 protein: CAWSGPGGGNQPQHF
J gene: TRBJ1-5
V gene: TRBV30
clone size: -
D gene: -

CDR3 DNA: TGCGCCAGCAGCTCGACTGGGGCTGCCTTAAACATTCAGTACTTC
CDR3 protein: CASSSTGAALNIQYF
J gene: TRBJ2-4
V gene: TRBV5-1
clone size: -
D gene: -

CDR3 DNA: TGTGCCAGCAGCAGACTAGCGGGAGGTGAGCAGTTCTTC
CDR3 protein: CASSRLAGGEQFF
J gene: TRBJ2-1
V gene: TRBV14
clone size: -
D gene: TRBD2

CDR3 DNA: TGTGCCTGGAGTGTATGGGGAGCGGATTCACCCCTCCACTTT
CDR3 protein: CAWSVWGADSPLHF
J gene: TRBJ1-6
V gene: TRBV30
clone size: many
D gene: -

CDR3 DNA: TGTGCCACCAGCAGAGAAGACAGGACGGGTGGTAATGAGCAGTTCTTC
CDR3 protein: CATSREDRTGGNEQFF
J gene: TRBJ2-1
V gene: TRBV15
clone size: -
D gene: -

CDR3 DNA: TGCGCCAGCAGTACAAAGACAGGGTCGGCCACAGATACGCAGTATTTT
CDR3 protein: CASSTKTGSATDTQYF
J gene: TRBJ2-3
V gene: TRBV5-1
clone size: -
D gene: TRBD1

CDR3 DNA: TGTGCCAGCAGCTTAGTACAGAGCTTCTTTTCAGGAAACACCATATATTTT
CDR3 protein: CASSLVQSFFSGNTIYF
J gene: TRBJ1-3
V gene: TRBV11-2
clone size: -
D gene: -

CDR3 DNA: TGTGCCACCTACCTTGAGGGCGCAAACTATGGCTACACCTTC
CDR3 protein: CATYLEGANYGYTF
J gene: TRBJ1-2
V gene: TRBV7-9
clone size: few
D gene: -

CDR3 DNA: TGTGCCAGCGGGGTTGGGGATTCGGACTTAAGATCTTTCTTT
CDR3 protein: CASGVGDSDLRSFF
J gene: TRBJ1-1
V gene: TRBV2
clone size: -
D gene: -

CDR3 DNA: TGTGCCAGCTCACTCAGCAGGGGGCTAGAGACCCAGTACTTC
CDR3 protein: CASSLSRGLETQYF
J gene: TRBJ2-5
V gene: TRBV18
clone size: -
D gene: TRBD1

CDR3 DNA: TGTGCCAGCAGTGAACAGGGGGCACCGGGACGAGCTTTCTTT
CDR3 protein: CASSEQGAPGRAFF
J gene: TRBJ1-1
V gene: TRBV2
clone size: -
D gene: TRBD1

CDR3 DNA: TGTGCCAGCAGCTTAGCGCTCCGCGGGGGGCTCCAAGAGACCCAGTACTTC
CDR3 protein: CASSLALRGGLQETQYF
J gene: TRBJ2-5
V gene: TRBV7-2
clone size: -
D gene: TRBD2

CDR3 DNA: TGTGCCAGCAGCTTCGAGTGGTCCTACGAGCAGTACTTC
CDR3 protein: CASSFEWSYEQYF
J gene: TRBJ2-7
V gene: TRBV7-6
clone size: -
D gene: -

CDR3 DNA: TGTGCCAGCAGCCCTTGGACAGGGGGAACTGAAGCTTTCTTT
CDR3 protein: CASSPWTGGTEAFF
J gene: TRBJ1-1
V gene: TRBV9
clone size: -
D gene: TRBD1

CDR3 DNA: TGCGCCAGCAGCTTGCCCCAGGGTGATGCCGGGGAGCTGTTTTTT
CDR3 protein: CASSLPQGDAGELFF
J gene: TRBJ2-2
V gene: TRBV5-1
clone size: -
D gene: -

CDR3 DNA: TGTGCCAGTTGGACAGGGCAAAATGAAAAACTGTTTTTT
CDR3 protein: CASWTGQNEKLFF
J gene: TRBJ1-4
V gene: TRBV19
clone size: -
D gene: TRBD1

CDR3 DNA: TGTGCCAGCAGGCGGACAGGGGAAGGTGAAGCTTTCTTT
CDR3 protein: CASRRTGEGEAFF
J gene: TRBJ1-1
V gene: TRBV7-2
clone size: few
D gene: TRBD1

CDR3 DNA: TGTGCCAGTAGTATTAGAGACAGTTACAATGAGCAGTTCTTC
CDR3 protein: CASSIRDSYNEQFF
J gene: TRBJ2-1
V gene: TRBV19
clone size: -
D gene: -

CDR3 DNA: TGTGCCAGCAGCCAACTAGCAGATACGCAGTATTTT
CDR3 protein: CASSQLADTQYF
J gene: TRBJ2-3
V gene: TRBV3-1/TRBV3-2
clone size: -
D gene: -

CDR3 DNA: TGTGCCAGCAGCCAAGAACAGGGCCGGCGCACCGGGGAGCTGTTTTTT
CDR3 protein: CASSQEQGRRTGELFF
J gene: TRBJ2-2
V gene: TRBV4-2
clone size: once
D gene: -

CDR3 DNA: TGTGCCAGCAGCTTAAGGGGACAATCACCGTACTTC
CDR3 protein: CASSLRGQSPYF
J gene: TRBJ2-7
V gene: TRBV11-2
clone size: -
D gene: -

CDR3 DNA: TGCGCCAGCAGCCAAGATCAGGGGGCGATCAATCAGCCCCAGCATTTT
CDR3 protein: CASSQDQGAINQPQHF
J gene: TRBJ1-5
V gene: TRBV4-1
clone size: many
D gene: TRBD1

CDR3 DNA: TGTGCCAGCAGCTTTGACAGGGAAGAGACCCAGTACTTC
CDR3 protein: CASSFDREETQYF
J gene: TRBJ2-5
V gene: TRBV11-2
clone size: -
D gene: TRBD1

CDR3 DNA: TGTGCCAGCAGCTTGGGTGTCAGGGCCACCGGGGAGCTGTTTTTT
CDR3 protein: CASSLGVRATGELFF
J gene: TRBJ2-2
V gene: TRBV5-4
clone size: -
D gene: -

CDR3 DNA: TGTGCCAGCAGGGGGGGGGACCGTAGCAATCAGCCCCAGCATTTT
CDR3 protein: CASRGGDRSNQPQHF
J gene: TRBJ1-5
V gene: TRBV2
clone size: -
D gene: -

CDR3 DNA: TGTGCCAGCAGTTTCCAGGGGCGGAGGACCGGGGAGCTGTTTTTT
CDR3 protein: CASSFQGRRTGELFF
J gene: TRBJ2-2
V gene: TRBV27
clone size: -
D gene: -

CDR3 DNA: TGTGCCAGCAGCGAACAGACCAGGGTTTCAGGATATGGCTACACCTTC
CDR3 protein: CASSEQTRVSGYGYTF
J gene: TRBJ1-2
V gene: TRBV9
clone size: once
D gene: -

CDR3 DNA: TGTGCCAGTAGTCCTTGGACAGGGGAGGCCAAAAACATTCAGTACTTC
CDR3 protein: CASSPWTGEAKNIQYF
J gene: TRBJ2-4
V gene: TRBV19
clone size: -
D gene: TRBD1

CDR3 DNA: TGCGCCAGCAGCCAGGACGGAGGCTCCTACAATGAGCAGTTCTTC
CDR3 protein: CASSQDGGSYNEQFF
J gene: TRBJ2-1
V gene: TRBV5-1
clone size: -
D gene: -

CDR3 DNA: TGTGCCAGCTCACCTCGACAGGAAGCTAACTATGGCTACACCTTC
CDR3 protein: CASSPRQEANYGYTF
J gene: TRBJ1-2
V gene: TRBV18
clone size: -
D gene: -

CDR3 DNA: TGTGCCAGCAGTGAGCAGGGCGGTAGCAATCAGCCCCAGCATTTT
CDR3 protein: CASSEQGGSNQPQHF
J gene: TRBJ1-5
V gene: TRBV6-4
clone size: few
D gene: -

CDR3 DNA: TGTGCCAGCAGCTCCCGAGGGCTAGCGGGGGGGACGAACACCGGGGAGCTGTTTTTT
CDR3 protein: CASSSRGLAGGTNTGELFF
J gene: TRBJ2-2
V gene: TRBV3-1/TRBV3-2
clone size: few
D gene: TRBD2

CDR3 DNA: TGTGCCAGCGGGACACAGGGGCGGGGCACCGGGGAGCTGTTTTTT
CDR3 protein: CASGTQGRGTGELFF
J gene: TRBJ2-2
V gene: TRBV9
clone size: -
D gene: -